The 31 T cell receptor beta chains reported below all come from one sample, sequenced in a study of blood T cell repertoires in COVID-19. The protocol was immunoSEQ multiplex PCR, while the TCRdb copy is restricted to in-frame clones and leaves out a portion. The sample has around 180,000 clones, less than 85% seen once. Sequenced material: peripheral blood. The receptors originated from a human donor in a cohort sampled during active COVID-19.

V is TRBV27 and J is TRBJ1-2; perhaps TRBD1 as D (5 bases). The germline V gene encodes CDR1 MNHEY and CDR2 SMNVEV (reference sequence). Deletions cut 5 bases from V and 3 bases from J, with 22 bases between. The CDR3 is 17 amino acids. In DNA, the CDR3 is TGTGCCAGCAGTGATACACCGGGACTCGAGCGCTACTATGGCTACACCTTC. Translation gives CASSDTPGLERYYGYTF.

The CDR3 region has the DNA TGTGCCAGCAGCCAAGATCATTCGAACACTGAAGCTTTCTTT. Residues: CASSQDHSNTEAFF. The chain recombines TRBV3-1 (or the pseudogene TRBV3-2) with TRBJ1-1; unclear D gene. Germline CDR1 LGHDT, CDR2 YNNKEL (reference sequence). The CDR3 covers 14 residues. V lost 0 bases and J 1 base, leaving 6 bases between the germline ends.

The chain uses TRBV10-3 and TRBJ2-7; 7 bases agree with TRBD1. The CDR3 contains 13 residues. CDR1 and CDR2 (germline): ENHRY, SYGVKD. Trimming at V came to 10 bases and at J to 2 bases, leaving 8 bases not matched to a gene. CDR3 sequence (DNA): TGTGCCAGCAACCAGGGGGAAGCCTACGAGCAGTACTTC. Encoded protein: CASNQGEAYEQYF.

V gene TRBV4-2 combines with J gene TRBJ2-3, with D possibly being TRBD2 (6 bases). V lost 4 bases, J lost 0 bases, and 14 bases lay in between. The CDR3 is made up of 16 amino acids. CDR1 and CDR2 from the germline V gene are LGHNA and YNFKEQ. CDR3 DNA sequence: TGTGCCAGCAGCCTCACCCGGGGGACTAGCACAGATACGCAGTATTTT. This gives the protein CASSLTRGTSTDTQYF.

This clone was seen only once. The CDR3 DNA sequence: TGTGCCAGCAGTGGCCCCGGACAGGGGGTTTCTGAAAAACTGTTTTTT. Translation gives CASSGPGQGVSEKLFF. The V gene is TRBV25-1, the J gene TRBJ1-4; TRBD1 matches 10 bases. This CDR3 spans 16 amino acids. The germline CDR1 and CDR2 sequences are MGHDK and SYGVNS. V shed 4 bases, J shed 7 bases, and the junction held 9 bases outside the gene matches.

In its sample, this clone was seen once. CDR3 nucleotides: TGTGCCAGCAGTTTATCAGGCGGACAGGAAGCTTTCTTT. Translation: CASSLSGGQEAFF. The chain carries TRBV27 and TRBJ1-1; a weak D match, TRBD1 (6 bases). The CDR3 extends over 13 amino acids. Germline lookup yields CDR1 MNHEY and CDR2 SMNVEV (reference sequence). V lost 0 bases, J lost 8 bases, and 10 bases lay in between.

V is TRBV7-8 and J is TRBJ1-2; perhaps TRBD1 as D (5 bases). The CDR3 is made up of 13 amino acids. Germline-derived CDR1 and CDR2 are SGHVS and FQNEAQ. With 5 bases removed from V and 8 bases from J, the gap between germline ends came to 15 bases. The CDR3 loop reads CASSHVWGEGYTF. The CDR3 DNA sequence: TGTGCCAGCAGCCATGTCTGGGGCGAGGGCTACACCTTC.

The CDR3 is CASSPRGDSGYTF. CDR3 in DNA: TGTGCCAGCAGCCCCAGGGGCGACTCTGGCTACACCTTC. The chain joins TRBV11-2 to TRBJ1-2, with D possibly matching TRBD1 (6 bases). The germline gives CDR1 SGHAT, CDR2 FQNNGV. Trimming left V 5 bases short and J 7 bases short, with 14 bases between. The CDR3 contains 13 residues.

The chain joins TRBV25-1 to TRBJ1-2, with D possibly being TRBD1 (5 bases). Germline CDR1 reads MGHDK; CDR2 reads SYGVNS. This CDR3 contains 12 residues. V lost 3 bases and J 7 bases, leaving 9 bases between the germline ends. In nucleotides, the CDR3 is TGTGCCAGCAGTGAGGGGGGGAGTGGCTACACCTTC. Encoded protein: CASSEGGSGYTF.

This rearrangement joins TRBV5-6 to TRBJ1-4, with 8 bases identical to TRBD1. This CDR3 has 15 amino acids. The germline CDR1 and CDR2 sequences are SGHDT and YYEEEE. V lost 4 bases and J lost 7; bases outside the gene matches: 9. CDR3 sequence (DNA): TGTGCCAGCAGCCACGACAGGGGATTCGGTGAAAAACTGTTTTTT. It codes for CASSHDRGFGEKLFF.

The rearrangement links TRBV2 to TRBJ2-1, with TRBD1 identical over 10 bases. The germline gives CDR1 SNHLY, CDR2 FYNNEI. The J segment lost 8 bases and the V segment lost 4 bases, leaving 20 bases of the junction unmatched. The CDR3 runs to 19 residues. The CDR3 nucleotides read TGTGCCAGCAGTGGAAAGGTTGCACCGGGACAGGGGAGTGGATATGAGCAGTTCTTC. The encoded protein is CASSGKVAPGQGSGYEQFF. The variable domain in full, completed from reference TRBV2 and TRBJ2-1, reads EPEVTQTPSHQVTQMGQEVILRCVPISNHLYFYWYRQILGQKVEFLVSFYNNEISEKSEIFDDQFSVERPDGSNFTLKIRSTKLEDSAMYFCASSGKVAPGQGSGYEQFFGPGTRLTVL.

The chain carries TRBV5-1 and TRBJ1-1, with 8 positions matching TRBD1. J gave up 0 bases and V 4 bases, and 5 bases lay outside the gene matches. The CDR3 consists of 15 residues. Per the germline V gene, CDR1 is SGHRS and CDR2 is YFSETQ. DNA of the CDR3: TGCGCCAGCAGCCCTGGACAGGGAATGAACACTGAAGCTTTCTTT. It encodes CASSPGQGMNTEAFF.

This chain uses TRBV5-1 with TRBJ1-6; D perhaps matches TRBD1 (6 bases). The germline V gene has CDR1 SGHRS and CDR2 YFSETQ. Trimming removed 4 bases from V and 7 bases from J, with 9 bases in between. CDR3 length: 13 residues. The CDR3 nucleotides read TGCGCCAGCAGCCCAGGGGACAATTCACCCCTCCACTTT. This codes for CASSPGDNSPLHF.

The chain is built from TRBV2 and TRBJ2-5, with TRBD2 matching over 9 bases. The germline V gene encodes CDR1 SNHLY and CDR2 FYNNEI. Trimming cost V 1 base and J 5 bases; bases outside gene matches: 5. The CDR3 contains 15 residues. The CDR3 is CASSEGGGALETQYF. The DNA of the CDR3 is TGTGCCAGCAGTGAAGGCGGGGGGGCCTTGGAGACCCAGTACTTC.

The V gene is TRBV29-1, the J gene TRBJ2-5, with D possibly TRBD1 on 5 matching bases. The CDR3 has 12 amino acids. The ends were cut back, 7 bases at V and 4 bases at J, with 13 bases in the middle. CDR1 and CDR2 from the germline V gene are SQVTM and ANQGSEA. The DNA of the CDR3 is TGCAGCGGACAGTTTGATTTAGAGACCCAGTACTTC. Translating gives CSGQFDLETQYF.

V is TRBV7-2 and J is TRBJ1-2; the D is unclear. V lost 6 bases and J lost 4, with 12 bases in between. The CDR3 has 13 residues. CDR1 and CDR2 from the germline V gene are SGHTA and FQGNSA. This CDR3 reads CASRRAEFYGYTF. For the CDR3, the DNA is TGTGCCAGCAGGAGGGCAGAGTTCTATGGCTACACCTTC.

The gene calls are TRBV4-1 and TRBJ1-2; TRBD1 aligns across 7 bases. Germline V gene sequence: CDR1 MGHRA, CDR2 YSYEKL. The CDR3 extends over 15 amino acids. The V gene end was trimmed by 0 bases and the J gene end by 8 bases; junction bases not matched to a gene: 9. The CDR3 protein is CASSQESTGIGGYTF. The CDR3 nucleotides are TGCGCCAGCAGCCAAGAATCGACAGGGATCGGGGGCTACACCTTC.

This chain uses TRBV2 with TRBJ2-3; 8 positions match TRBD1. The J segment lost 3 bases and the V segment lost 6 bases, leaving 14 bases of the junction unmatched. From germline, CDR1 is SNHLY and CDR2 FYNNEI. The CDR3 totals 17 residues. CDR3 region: CASRMLVRDRRTDTQYF. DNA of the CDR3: TGTGCCAGCAGAATGTTGGTACGGGACAGGAGAACAGATACGCAGTATTTT.

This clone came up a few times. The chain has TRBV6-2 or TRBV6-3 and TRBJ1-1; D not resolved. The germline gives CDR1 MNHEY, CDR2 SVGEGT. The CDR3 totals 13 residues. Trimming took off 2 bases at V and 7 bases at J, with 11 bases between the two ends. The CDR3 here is CASSYGSGYEAFF. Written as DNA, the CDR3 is TGTGCCAGCAGTTACGGTTCGGGATATGAAGCTTTCTTT.

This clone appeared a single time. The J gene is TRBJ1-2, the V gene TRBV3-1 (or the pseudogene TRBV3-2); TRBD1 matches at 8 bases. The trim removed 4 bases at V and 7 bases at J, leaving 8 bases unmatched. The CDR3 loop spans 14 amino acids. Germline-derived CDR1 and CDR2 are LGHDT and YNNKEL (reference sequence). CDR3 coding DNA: TGTGCCAGCAGCCCTTGGGAACAGGGGGGTGGCTACACCTTC. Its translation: CASSPWEQGGGYTF.

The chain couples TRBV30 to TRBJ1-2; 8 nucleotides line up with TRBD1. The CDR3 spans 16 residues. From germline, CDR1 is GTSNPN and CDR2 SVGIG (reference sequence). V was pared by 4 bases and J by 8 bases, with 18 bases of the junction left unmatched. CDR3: CAWKKESGSGGRGYTF. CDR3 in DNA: TGTGCCTGGAAGAAAGAGTCTGGGTCAGGGGGCCGGGGCTACACCTTC. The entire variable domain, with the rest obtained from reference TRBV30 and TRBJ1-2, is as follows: SQTIHQWPATLVQPVGSPLSLECTVEGTSNPNLYWYRQAAGRGLQLLFYSVGIGQISSEVPQNLSASRPQDRQFILSSKKLLLSDSGFYLCAWKKESGSGGRGYTFGSGTRLTVV.

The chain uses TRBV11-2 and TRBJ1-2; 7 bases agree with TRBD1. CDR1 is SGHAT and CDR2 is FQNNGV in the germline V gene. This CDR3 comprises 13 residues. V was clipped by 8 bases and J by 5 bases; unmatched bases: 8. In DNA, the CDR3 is TGTGCCAGCTGGGGCGGGACAGCATATGGCTACACCTTC. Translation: CASWGGTAYGYTF.

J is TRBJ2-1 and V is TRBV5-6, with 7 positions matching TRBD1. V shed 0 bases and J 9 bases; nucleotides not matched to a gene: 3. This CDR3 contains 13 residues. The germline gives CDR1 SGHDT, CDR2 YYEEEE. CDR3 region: CASSLGAGGEQFF. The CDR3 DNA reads TGTGCCAGCAGCTTGGGGGCAGGGGGTGAGCAGTTCTTC. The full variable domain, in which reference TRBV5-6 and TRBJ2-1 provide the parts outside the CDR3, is DAGVTQSPTHLIKTRGQQVTLRCSPKSGHDTVSWYQQALGQGPQFIFQYYEEEERQRGNFPDRFSGHQFPNYSSELNVNALLLGDSALYLCASSLGAGGEQFFGPGTRLTVL.

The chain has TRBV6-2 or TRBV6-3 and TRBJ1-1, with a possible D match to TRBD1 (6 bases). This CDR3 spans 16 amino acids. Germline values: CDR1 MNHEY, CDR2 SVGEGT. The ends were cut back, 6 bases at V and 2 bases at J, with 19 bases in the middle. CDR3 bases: TGTGCCAGCAGCCCCAGCCACCACAGGGCTAACACTGAAGCTTTCTTT. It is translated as CASSPSHHRANTEAFF.

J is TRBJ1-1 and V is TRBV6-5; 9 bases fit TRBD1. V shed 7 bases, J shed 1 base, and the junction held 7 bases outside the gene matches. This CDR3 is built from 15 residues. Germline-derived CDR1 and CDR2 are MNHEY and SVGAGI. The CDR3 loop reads CASNPDRGGNTEAFF. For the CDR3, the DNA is TGTGCCAGCAACCCCGACAGGGGGGGGAACACTGAAGCTTTCTTT.

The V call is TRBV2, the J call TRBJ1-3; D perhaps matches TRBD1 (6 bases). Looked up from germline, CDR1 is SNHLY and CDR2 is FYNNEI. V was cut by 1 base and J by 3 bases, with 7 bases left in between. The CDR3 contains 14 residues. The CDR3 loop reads CASSEDRDGNTIYF. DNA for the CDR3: TGTGCCAGCAGTGAAGACAGGGATGGAAACACCATATATTTT. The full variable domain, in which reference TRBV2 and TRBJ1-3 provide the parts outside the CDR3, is EPEVTQTPSHQVTQMGQEVILRCVPISNHLYFYWYRQILGQKVEFLVSFYNNEISEKSEIFDDQFSVERPDGSNFTLKIRSTKLEDSAMYFCASSEDRDGNTIYFGEGSWLTVV.

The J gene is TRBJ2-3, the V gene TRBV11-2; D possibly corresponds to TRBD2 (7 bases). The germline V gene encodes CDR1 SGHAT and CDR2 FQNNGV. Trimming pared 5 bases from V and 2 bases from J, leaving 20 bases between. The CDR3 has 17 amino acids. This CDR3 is CASSTDHGGPPTDTQYF. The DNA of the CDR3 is TGTGCCAGCAGCACCGACCACGGGGGGCCCCCCACAGATACGCAGTATTTT.

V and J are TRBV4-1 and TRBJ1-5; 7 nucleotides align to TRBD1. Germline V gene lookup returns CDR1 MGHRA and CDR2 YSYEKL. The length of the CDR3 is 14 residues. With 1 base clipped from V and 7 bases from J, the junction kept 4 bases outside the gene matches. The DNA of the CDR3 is TGCGCCAGCAGCCAAGTACAGGGGCAACAGCCCCAGCATTTT. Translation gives CASSQVQGQQPQHF.

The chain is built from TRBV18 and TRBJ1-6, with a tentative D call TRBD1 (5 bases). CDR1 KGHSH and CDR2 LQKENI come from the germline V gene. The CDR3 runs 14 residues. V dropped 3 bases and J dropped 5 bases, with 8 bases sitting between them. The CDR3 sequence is CASSPQGNNSPLHF. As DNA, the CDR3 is TGTGCCAGCTCACCCCAGGGAAATAATTCACCCCTCCACTTT.

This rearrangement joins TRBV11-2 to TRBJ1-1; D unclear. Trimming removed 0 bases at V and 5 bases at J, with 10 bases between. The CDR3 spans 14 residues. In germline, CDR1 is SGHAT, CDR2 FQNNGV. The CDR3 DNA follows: TGTGCCAGCAGCTTAGAGGTAGAGGGTACTGAAGCTTTCTTT. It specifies CASSLEVEGTEAFF.

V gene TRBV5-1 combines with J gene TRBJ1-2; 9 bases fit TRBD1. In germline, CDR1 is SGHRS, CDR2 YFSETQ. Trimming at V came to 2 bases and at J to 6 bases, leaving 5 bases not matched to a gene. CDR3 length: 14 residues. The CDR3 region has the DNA TGCGCCAGCAGCTTCGGGACAGGGAGAGATGGCTACACCTTC. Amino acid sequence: CASSFGTGRDGYTF.